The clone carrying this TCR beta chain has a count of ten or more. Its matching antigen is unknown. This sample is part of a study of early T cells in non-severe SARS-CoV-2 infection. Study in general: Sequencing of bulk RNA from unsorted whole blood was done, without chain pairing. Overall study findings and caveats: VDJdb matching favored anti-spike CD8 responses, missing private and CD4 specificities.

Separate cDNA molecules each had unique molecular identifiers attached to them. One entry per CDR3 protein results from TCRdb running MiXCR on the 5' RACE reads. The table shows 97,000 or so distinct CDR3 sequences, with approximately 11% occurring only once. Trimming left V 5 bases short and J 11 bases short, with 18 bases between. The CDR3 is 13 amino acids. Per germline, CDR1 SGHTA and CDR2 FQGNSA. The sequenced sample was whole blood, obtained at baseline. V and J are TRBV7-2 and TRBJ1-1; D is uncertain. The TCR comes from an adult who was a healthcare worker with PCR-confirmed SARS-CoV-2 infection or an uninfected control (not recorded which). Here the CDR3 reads CASSLNTGTDAFF. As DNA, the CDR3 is TGTGCCAGCAGCCTAAACACGGGAACCGATGCTTTCTTT.